The TCR beta chain under discussion was sequenced for a study of shared clonotypes between healthy human individuals. Libraries were prepared by immunoSEQ multiplex PCR; TCRdb keeps only in-frame clonotypes and omits some of them. The sample yields a few million clones, approximately 90% seen once. As to this clone: This sample also contains other DNA sequences that code for the same CDR3.

Germline V CDR1 and CDR2: MDHEN, SYDVKM. This CDR3 has 14 amino acids. The junction had 4 bases not matched to a gene; V was cut back by 5 bases and J by 2 bases. The sample taken for sequencing was naive CD4+ T cells from PBMCs. Subset defined: CD45RA+ positively selected. The source of this sequence is a man aged 18-30 years in good health. Some clones in this sample may be carry-over from other donors' samples. The chain carries TRBV28 and TRBJ2-5; 8 bases map to TRBD2. The DNA for the CDR3 is TGTGCCAGCAGTCCGGGGGGGACGCAAGAGACCCAGTACTTC. It is translated as CASSPGGTQETQYF.